Following are 30 T cell receptor beta chains from one sample sequenced in a study of cytomegalovirus exposure and HLA in healthy donors. The PCR had 60 Vbeta and 13 Jbeta primers. Using immunoSEQ multiplex PCR, the repertoire was profiled, and TCRdb retains in-frame clones only, with some absent. The sample shows about 200,000 clones, around 80% of them seen only once. The sample taken for sequencing was PBMCs. These receptors originate from a man aged 50 to 59 in good health and CMV-seronegative.

The chain uses TRBV19 and TRBJ2-1; D not certain. The germline V gene encodes CDR1 LNHDA and CDR2 SQIVND (reference sequence). The CDR3 length is 15 residues. Trimming stripped 3 bases from V and 0 bases from J, with 9 bases between. This CDR3 is CASSMRLPSYNEQFF. CDR3 nucleotide sequence: TGTGCCAGTAGTATGAGACTCCCCTCCTACAATGAGCAGTTCTTC.

This clone has just one count. The chain employs TRBV28 and TRBJ1-3; D is ambiguous. This CDR3 contains 11 residues. The germline V gene encodes CDR1 MDHEN and CDR2 SYDVKM. V lost 7 bases to trimming and J lost 8 bases, with 9 bases between them. The CDR3, as DNA: TGTGCCAGCAATACCCGGGACACCATATATTTT. Protein sequence: CASNTRDTIYF.

This rearrangement joins TRBV6-5 to TRBJ2-7, with 8 bases lining up with TRBD1. V lost 2 bases, J lost 2 bases, and 8 bases stayed unmatched. Germline CDR1 MNHEY, CDR2 SVGAGI. The CDR3 consists of 16 residues. CDR3 bases: TGTGCCAGCAGTTACGGTTTTCAGGGGGCGGCCTACGAGCAGTACTTC. Its protein is CASSYGFQGAAYEQYF.

J is TRBJ2-1 and V is TRBV10-1; TRBD2 is a possible D gene (6 bases). Per germline, CDR1 WNHNN and CDR2 SYGVQD (reference sequence). The CDR3 extends over 17 amino acids. V lost 2 bases and J 0 bases, leaving 14 bases between the germline ends. The CDR3 DNA is TGCGCCAGCAGTGAGCCCGGGGAGGTAAGCTCCTACAATGAGCAGTTCTTC. Its translation: CASSEPGEVSSYNEQFF.

The chain carries TRBV28 and TRBJ2-1; a possible D gene is TRBD2 (6 bases). This CDR3 is built from 12 residues. Trimming stripped 4 bases from V and 6 bases from J, with 7 bases between. Germline V gene lookup returns CDR1 MDHEN and CDR2 SYDVKM. Written as DNA, the CDR3 is TGTGCCAGCAGTTGGAGGGGCAATGAGCAGTTCTTC. Translated, it gives CASSWRGNEQFF.

This clone is a singleton in its sample. The same CDR3 also results from other DNA sequences found in this sample. The chain uses TRBV6-1 and TRBJ1-2; TRBD1 agrees at 7 bases. The CDR3 spans 15 residues. J lost 3 bases, V lost 3 bases, and 7 bases had no gene match. CDR1 is MNHNS and CDR2 is SASEGT in the germline V gene. CDR3 DNA sequence: TGTGCCAGCAGTGAGACCGGACAGGCCCACTATGGCTACACCTTC. Residues: CASSETGQAHYGYTF.

The chain employs TRBV27 and TRBJ1-3, with 7 nucleotides matching TRBD1. The CDR3 contains 15 residues. The V segment lost 7 bases and the J segment 2 bases; nucleotides outside the gene matches: 8. In germline, CDR1 is MNHEY, CDR2 SMNVEV (reference sequence). The CDR3 sequence: CASIPSGGTGNTIYF. For the CDR3, the DNA is TGTGCCAGCATCCCTTCAGGGGGAACTGGAAACACCATATATTTT.

The chain joins TRBV6-4 to TRBJ2-4; 7 positions agree with TRBD1. There are 14 residues in the CDR3. Per the germline V gene, CDR1 is MRHNA and CDR2 is SNTAGT. Losses at the gene ends were 6 bases for V and 7 bases for J; bases not matched to a gene: 9. This CDR3 reads CASRSRDSLNIQYF. In DNA, the CDR3 is TGTGCCAGCAGGAGCCGGGACAGCCTTAACATTCAGTACTTC.

The V gene is TRBV9, the J gene TRBJ2-3, with 7 positions matching TRBD1. Germline assignment: CDR1 SGDLS and CDR2 YYNGEE. The CDR3 runs to 15 residues. With 1 base clipped from V and 2 bases from J, the junction kept 4 bases outside the gene matches. CDR3 region: CASSVSGQITDTQYF. In nucleotides, the CDR3 is TGTGCCAGCAGCGTATCGGGACAGATCACAGATACGCAGTATTTT.

The gene calls are TRBV5-1 and TRBJ2-2; D is undetermined. V was cut by 2 bases and J by 4 bases, with 6 bases left in between. The CDR3 consists of 13 residues. The germline gives CDR1 SGHRS, CDR2 YFSETQ. The CDR3 sequence is CASSFTVTGELFF. The CDR3, as DNA: TGCGCCAGCAGCTTCACGGTCACCGGGGAGCTGTTTTTT. The full variable domain, in which reference TRBV5-1 and TRBJ2-2 provide the parts outside the CDR3, is KAGVTQTPRYLIKTRGQQVTLSCSPISGHRSVSWYQQTPGQGLQFLFEYFSETQRNKGNFPGRFSGRQFSNSRSEMNVSTLELGDSALYLCASSFTVTGELFFGEGSRLTVL.

This clone has just a few counts. The DNA of the CDR3 is TGTGCCAGCAGCTTGGATGACTGGACTGAAGCTTTCTTT. It codes for CASSLDDWTEAFF. The chain joins TRBV7-3 to TRBJ1-1; D is ambiguous. V lost 3 bases and J 5 bases, leaving 10 bases between the germline ends. The CDR3 loop spans 13 amino acids. The germline gives CDR1 SGHTA, CDR2 FQGTGA.

The table lists this clone with a count of one. This chain connects TRBV27 to TRBJ1-3; 7 nucleotides line up with TRBD1. The J segment lost 2 bases and the V segment lost 6 bases, leaving 13 bases of the junction unmatched. CDR1 is MNHEY, CDR2 SMNVEV, per germline (reference sequence). The CDR3 is made up of 17 amino acids. The CDR3 DNA follows: TGTGCCAGCAGCTCCAGGTACGGGACAGTTACTGGAAACACCATATATTTT. Encoded protein: CASSSRYGTVTGNTIYF.

This clone has only a few counts. The chain employs TRBV28 and TRBJ1-2; D uncertain. CDR1 and CDR2 from the germline V gene are MDHEN and SYDVKM. This CDR3 region has 13 residues. The germline V and J ends were trimmed by 5 bases and 2 bases, with 9 bases remaining between them. CDR3 coding DNA: TGTGCCAGCAGTCGTGGGCCGAACTATGGCTACACCTTC. Translated, it gives CASSRGPNYGYTF.

The chain recombines TRBV6-5 with TRBJ1-6; TRBD1 matches 7 bases. With V trimmed by 1 base and J by 7 bases, 4 bases remained unmatched. The CDR3 is made up of 15 amino acids. CDR1 and CDR2 (germline): MNHEY, SVGAGI. CDR3 nucleotides: TGTGCCAGCAGTTACTTTGGGACAGTGAATTCACCCCTCCACTTT. Translation: CASSYFGTVNSPLHF.

The rearrangement links TRBV29-1 to TRBJ2-5; D is possibly TRBD1 (5 bases). The germline V gene encodes CDR1 SQVTM and CDR2 ANQGSEA. The CDR3 consists of 12 residues. Trimming removed 6 bases at V and 2 bases at J, with 10 bases between. The chain's CDR3 is CSVADSQETQYF. CDR3 coding DNA: TGCAGCGTAGCAGACAGTCAAGAGACCCAGTACTTC.

This rearrangement joins TRBV15 to TRBJ2-2; 9 positions match TRBD1. The germline CDR1 and CDR2 sequences are LNHNV and YYDKDF (reference sequence). This CDR3 has 16 residues. The V segment lost 0 bases and the J segment 5 bases; nucleotides outside the gene matches: 4. CDR3 bases: TGTGCCACCAGCAGAGAAGGGACAGGGCTAACCGGGGAGCTGTTTTTT. This encodes CATSREGTGLTGELFF.

This chain links TRBV10-3 with TRBJ2-3, with 7 bases that match TRBD1. With 6 bases clipped from V and 0 bases from J, the junction kept 9 bases outside the gene matches. Per the germline V gene, CDR1 is ENHRY and CDR2 is SYGVKD. This CDR3 has 16 amino acids. In nucleotides, the CDR3 is TGTGCCATCAGAAGAACGGGACAGCCTAGCACAGATACGCAGTATTTT. It encodes CAIRRTGQPSTDTQYF.

This sequence joins TRBV6-1 and TRBJ2-2; weak D call: TRBD2 (5 bases). V lost 7 bases and J lost 6, with 12 bases in between. CDR1 MNHNS and CDR2 SASEGT come from the germline V gene. CDR3 size: 13 residues. In nucleotides, the CDR3 is TGTGCCAGCATCGGAGGAGGAGCCGGGGAGCTGTTTTTT. The encoded protein is CASIGGGAGELFF.

V gene TRBV7-9 combines with J gene TRBJ2-1, with 14 positions matching TRBD2. CDR1 and CDR2 (germline): SEHNR, FQNEAQ (reference sequence). J lost 6 bases, V lost 2 bases, and 3 bases had no gene match. CDR3 length: 16 amino acids. The DNA of the CDR3 is TGTGCCAGCAGCTTAATCGGGACTAGCGGGAGCAATGAGCAGTTCTTC. The encoded protein is CASSLIGTSGSNEQFF.

This chain connects TRBV6-1 to TRBJ1-5; unclear D gene. Trimming left V 7 bases short and J 0 bases short, with 13 bases between. The CDR3 is made up of 15 amino acids. Germline values: CDR1 MNHNS, CDR2 SASEGT. The CDR3 spells CASTRVAVSNQPQHF. Written as DNA, the CDR3 is TGTGCCAGCACGAGAGTAGCGGTTAGCAATCAGCCCCAGCATTTT.

As regards this clone: Germline is not matched at one junction end, which may reflect a read error. The V gene is TRBV7-9, the J gene TRBJ2-5; TRBD2 matches 12 bases. Germline values: CDR1 SEHNR, CDR2 FQNEAQ (reference sequence). The CDR3 covers 15 residues. CDR3 protein: CSSSPSGRAPETQYF. CDR3 DNA sequence: TGTTCCAGCAGCCCTAGCGGGAGGGCCCCGGAGACCCAGTACTTC.

The J gene is TRBJ2-1, the V gene TRBV6-5; the match to TRBD2 covers 8 bases. The CDR3 runs 14 residues. Trimming cost V 6 bases and J 3 bases; bases outside gene matches: 4. Germline CDR1 MNHEY, CDR2 SVGAGI. CDR3 DNA: TGTGCCAGCAGAACCGGGACTAGCTACAATGAGCAGTTCTTC. This encodes CASRTGTSYNEQFF.

This chain connects TRBV29-1 to TRBJ2-5; D unclear. The CDR3 has 12 residues. Between the trimmed V and J ends, which lost 4 bases and 0 bases, there was a span of 6 bases. The V gene's germline CDR1 is SQVTM and CDR2 ANQGSEA. The CDR3 nucleotides read TGCAGCGTTGTCCCGGACCAAGAGACCCAGTACTTC. Translation: CSVVPDQETQYF.

V gene TRBV19 combines with J gene TRBJ1-5; 8 bases match TRBD1. V lost 9 bases and J lost 2; bases outside the gene matches: 6. The CDR3 runs 14 residues. Per germline, CDR1 LNHDA and CDR2 SQIVND (reference sequence). This CDR3 reads CARQQGECNQPQHF. The CDR3 nucleotides read TGTGCCAGGCAACAGGGGGAATGCAATCAGCCCCAGCATTTT.

On this clone itself: Compared with germline, one end of the junction differs, possibly owing to a read error. This sample includes further DNA sequences coding for the same CDR3. The gene calls are TRBV19 and TRBJ2-7, with 10 bases aligning to TRBD2. The CDR3 runs 15 residues. CDR1 LNHDA and CDR2 SQIVND come from the germline V gene (reference sequence). The CDR3 is CASSLGLAERGEQYF. In nucleotides, the CDR3 is TGCGCCAGTAGTCTCGGACTAGCGGAAAGGGGGGAGCAGTACTTC. Based on the CDR3 plus reference TRBV19 and TRBJ2-7, the full variable domain is DGGITQSPKYLFRKEGQNVTLSCEQNLNHDAMYWYRQDPGQGLRLIYYSQIVNDFQKGDIAEGYSVSREKKESFPLTVTSAQKNPTAFYLCASSLGLAERGEQYFGPGTRLTVT.

V gene TRBV5-1 combines with J gene TRBJ2-7, with D uncertain. The CDR3 totals 14 residues. Germline V gene data show CDR1 as SGHRS and CDR2 as YFSETQ. The V gene lost 0 bases and the J gene lost 6 bases, with 13 bases spanning the gap. In DNA, the CDR3 is TGCGCCAGCAGCTTGGGGTCAGGTTATTCCGAGCAGTACTTC. Protein product: CASSLGSGYSEQYF. The full variable domain, with the rest looked up from reference TRBV5-1 and TRBJ2-7, is KAGVTQTPRYLIKTRGQQVTLSCSPISGHRSVSWYQQTPGQGLQFLFEYFSETQRNKGNFPGRFSGRQFSNSRSEMNVSTLELGDSALYLCASSLGSGYSEQYFGPGTRLTVT.

For this clone: The sample carries other DNA sequences with the same CDR3. DNA of the CDR3: TGCAGCGTTCGACAGGGGACTAGCAATCAGCCCCAGCATTTT. Amino acid sequence: CSVRQGTSNQPQHF. The chain couples TRBV29-1 to TRBJ1-5; 8 positions match TRBD1. CDR1 and CDR2 (germline): SQVTM, ANQGSEA. With V trimmed by 5 bases and J by 0 bases, 3 bases remained unmatched. The CDR3 runs to 14 residues. The whole variable domain, remainder taken from reference TRBV29-1 and TRBJ1-5, is SAVISQKPSRDICQRGTSLTIQCQVDSQVTMMFWYRQQPGQSLTLIATANQGSEATYESGFVIDKFPISRPNLTFSTLTVSNMSPEDSSIYLCSVRQGTSNQPQHFGDGTRLSIL.

This rearrangement joins TRBV5-1 to TRBJ2-1, with TRBD1 matching 7 bases. The CDR3 runs to 15 residues. Germline V gives CDR1 SGHRS, CDR2 YFSETQ. With 1 base clipped from V and 2 bases from J, the junction kept 3 bases outside the gene matches. CDR3 nucleotide sequence: TGCGCCAGCAGCTTGACAGGGGAACCCTACAATGAGCAGTTCTTC. Translating it yields CASSLTGEPYNEQFF. The full variable domain, with the rest looked up from reference TRBV5-1 and TRBJ2-1, is KAGVTQTPRYLIKTRGQQVTLSCSPISGHRSVSWYQQTPGQGLQFLFEYFSETQRNKGNFPGRFSGRQFSNSRSEMNVSTLELGDSALYLCASSLTGEPYNEQFFGPGTRLTVL.

The chain carries TRBV27 and TRBJ2-7; 10 bases are shared with TRBD2. Looked up from germline, CDR1 is MNHEY and CDR2 is SMNVEV (reference sequence). V lost 5 bases to trimming and J lost 5 bases; unmatched junction nucleotides: 6. The CDR3 covers 14 residues. The chain's CDR3 is CASSSGLAVHEQYF. The DNA for the CDR3 is TGTGCCAGCAGTAGCGGACTAGCGGTCCACGAGCAGTACTTC.

This clone was recorded once. The rearrangement links TRBV9 to TRBJ2-3; 11 positions agree with TRBD1. J was trimmed by 4 bases and V by 3 bases; bases with no gene match: 4. Germline CDR1 reads SGDLS; CDR2 reads YYNGEE. CDR3 length: 15 amino acids. The CDR3 sequence is CASSGTGGRADTQYF. CDR3 sequence (DNA): TGTGCCAGCAGCGGGACAGGGGGCCGAGCAGATACGCAGTATTTT. Based on the CDR3 plus reference TRBV9 and TRBJ2-3, the full variable domain is DSGVTQTPKHLITATGQRVTLRCSPRSGDLSVYWYQQSLDQGLQFLIQYYNGEERAKGNILERFSAQQFPDLHSELNLSSLELGDSALYFCASSGTGGRADTQYFGPGTRLTVL.